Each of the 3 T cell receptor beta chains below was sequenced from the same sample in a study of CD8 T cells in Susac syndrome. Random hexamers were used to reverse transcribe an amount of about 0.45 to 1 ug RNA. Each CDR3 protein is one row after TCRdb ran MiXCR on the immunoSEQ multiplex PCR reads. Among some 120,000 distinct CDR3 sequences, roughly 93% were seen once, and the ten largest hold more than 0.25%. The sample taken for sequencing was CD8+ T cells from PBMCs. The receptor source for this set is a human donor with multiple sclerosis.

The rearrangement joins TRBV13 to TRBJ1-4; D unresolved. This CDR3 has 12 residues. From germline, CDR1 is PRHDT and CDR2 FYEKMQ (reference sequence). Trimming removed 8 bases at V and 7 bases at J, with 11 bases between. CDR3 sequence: CASALGGEKLFF. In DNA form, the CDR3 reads TGTGCCAGCGCCCTTGGTGGTGAAAAACTGTTTTTT.

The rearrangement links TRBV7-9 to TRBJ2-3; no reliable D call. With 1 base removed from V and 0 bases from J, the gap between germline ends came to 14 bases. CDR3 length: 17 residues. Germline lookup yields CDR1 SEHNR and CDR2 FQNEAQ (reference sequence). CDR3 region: CASSLEGFHRSTDTQYF. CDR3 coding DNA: TGTGCCAGCAGCTTAGAAGGGTTTCACAGAAGCACAGATACGCAGTATTTT.

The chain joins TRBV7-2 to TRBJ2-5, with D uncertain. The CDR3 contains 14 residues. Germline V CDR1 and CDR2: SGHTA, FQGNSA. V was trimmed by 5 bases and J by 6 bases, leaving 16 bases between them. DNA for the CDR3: TGTGCCAGCAGCCGTTATGGGATGGAGCAGACCCAGTACTTC. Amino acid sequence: CASSRYGMEQTQYF.